The clone carrying this TCR beta chain turned up a few times. Its antigen is unidentified. The data were obtained in a study of T cell responses to AZD1222 COVID-19 vaccine. Study-wide background: Second-dose intervals of approximately 4 or approximately 12 weeks were pooled.

Trimming left V 5 bases short and J 2 bases short, with 13 bases between. The CDR3 extends over 15 amino acids. In germline, CDR1 is SGHVS, CDR2 FQNEAQ. The study, taken as a whole, reports: Targets within unmutated variant regions were reportedly found for nearly half of spike-specific TCRs. Seropositive AZD1222 recipients at baseline numbered only six or seven.

TCRdb's copy holds only in-frame clones and misses some; the assay was immunoSEQ multiplex PCR. The sample carries roughly 67,000 clones, about nine tenths recorded once. This rearrangement joins TRBV7-8 to TRBJ1-5, with D tentatively TRBD1 (6 bases). This material consisted of peripheral blood, taken on day 0 of AZD1222 vaccination. This TCR derives from an adult in good health. As DNA, the CDR3 is TGTGCCAGCAGCCCGCAGGGGATCGGCAATCAGCCCCAGCATTTT. Translated: CASSPQGIGNQPQHF.